The TCR beta chain described here comes from a study of blood T cell repertoires in COVID-19 (dated by TCRdb to the early 2020s). About the study as a whole: Samples covering the acute and convalescent phases of COVID-19 were provided by collaborators in the United States, Italy and Spain. The material from the prospective study consisted of cDNA or gDNA derived from T cells, B-cell-depleted T cells, or PBMCs. Deeply sampled blood TCRbeta repertoires from subjects exposed to, actively infected with, or recovered from COVID-19 were included in the dataset. The repertoires were made available in a free public database intended to serve as a resource for research on the immune response to SARS-CoV-2. Samples were obtained from the ongoing ImmuneRACE study (first 160 participants) and from about 1,300 subjects provided by 6 global collaborators. Sample metadata almost always included a de-identified subject ID, COVID-19 status, age in years and sex. Where available, HLA class I and class II types were taken from metadata supplied by the sample provider and were not determined by assay-based typing.

What the research found in general, with its limitations: The amount of clinical and demographic metadata varied by source and participant and was provided uncurated.

The immunoSEQ Assay, a bias-controlled multiplex PCR, was used to amplify TCRbeta CDR3 regions from genomic DNA. Turning to the authors' computational methods: The number of nucleated cells in each sample was estimated from the amplification of reference gene primers within the assay. To quantify the absolute abundance of each unique TCRbeta CDR3 rearrangement, sequence reads were collapsed and filtered. For each sample, productive Simpson clonality was calculated by taking the square root of Simpson's diversity index across productive rearrangements. The immuneACCESS repertoire file appears here via TCRdb, limited to in-frame rearrangements. These files lack a portion of the clones; in checked studies, under half of the deficit traces to unresolved V genes, and the cause of the others is not known. V and J calls and clone size are copied from that table; D and trimming were computed from the DNA. This sample is represented by nearly 250,000 clones; roughly 88% of them were singletons. The top ten constitute 5% to 6% of the sample.

One collaborating source in Seattle enrolled patients during active infection and followed them longitudinally through the course of disease. The collaborating institutions used their own protocols to collect whole blood in K2EDTA tubes. Collaborator samples were shipped for TCRbeta analysis as frozen whole blood, isolated PBMCs, or DNA extracted from either sample type. About this clone: Its antigen is unknown. Base-call qualities are not available, and no considerably larger clone is one nucleotide away. The sample holds other DNA sequences that translate to the same CDR3.

For CDR1 and CDR2, the germline V gene (reference sequence) lists SEHNR and FQNEAQ. The CDR3 goes from the cysteine to the phenylalanine over 14 residues. Left in the record is the CDR3 DNA by itself, 42 bases read in frame from the first base. From V the trimming removes 3 bases and from J it removes 7 bases, while the gene matches leave 6 bases of the junction unaccounted for. Recombination linked TRBV7-9 to TRBJ2-1; the junction holds 7 bases that match TRBD1. Sequencing was done on a sample of peripheral blood. This receptor was identified in a woman of 80 years or more with COVID-19, enrolled during active disease. The CDR3 loop reads CASSLGDRGNEQFF. Read as DNA, the sequence is TGTGCCAGCAGCTTGGGGGACAGAGGTAATGAGCAGTTCTTC.